A single sample gave rise to the 26 T cell receptor beta chains below, sequenced in a study of T cell responses to AZD1222 COVID-19 vaccine. The repertoire was sequenced with immunoSEQ multiplex PCR; TCRdb's copy has only in-frame clones and lacks some. The profile shows approximately 150,000 clones, about 92% of them singletons. The sample consisted of peripheral blood, taken 28 days after the second AZD1222 dose. These TCRs come from an adult who received the AZD1222 COVID-19 vaccine.

The chain links TRBV10-1 to TRBJ2-7; D perhaps matches TRBD1 (6 bases). Germline lookup yields CDR1 WNHNN and CDR2 SYGVQD (reference sequence). V lost 4 bases and J lost 2, with 21 bases in between. CDR3 length: 17 residues. The DNA of the CDR3 is TGCGCCAGCAGTGCACGTGGCGGCTCAGGGGCAGCCTACGAGCAGTACTTC. This codes for CASSARGGSGAAYEQYF.

The CDR3 DNA sequence: TGCGCCAGCAGTCGTGTAGTCGATGAAAAACTGTTTTTT. As protein: CASSRVVDEKLFF. V and J are TRBV5-1 and TRBJ1-4; unclear D gene. Trimming took 5 bases from V and 6 from J, leaving 11 bases between them. The length of the CDR3 is 13 residues. Germline V gene data show CDR1 as SGHRS and CDR2 as YFSETQ.

The gene calls are TRBV3-1 (or the pseudogene TRBV3-2) and TRBJ1-2, with 8 positions matching TRBD1. The CDR3 sequence is 15 residues long. Looked up from germline, CDR1 is LGHDT and CDR2 is YNNKEL (reference sequence). The junction had 5 bases not matched to a gene; V was cut back by 1 base and J by 4 bases. The CDR3 protein is CASSQGGQGGYGYTF. DNA of the CDR3: TGTGCCAGCAGCCAAGGAGGACAGGGTGGCTATGGCTACACCTTC.

V usage is TRBV7-2 and J usage is TRBJ1-4, with D uncertain. V was trimmed by 3 bases and J by 7 bases, leaving 18 bases between them. The CDR3 covers 16 residues. Germline V gene data show CDR1 as SGHTA and CDR2 as FQGNSA. The CDR3 loop is CASSFGGSGLGEKLFF. In DNA, the CDR3 is TGTGCCAGCAGCTTCGGTGGTTCGGGGTTGGGTGAAAAACTGTTTTTT. The whole variable domain, remainder taken from reference TRBV7-2 and TRBJ1-4, is GAGVSQSPSNKVTEKGKDVELRCDPISGHTALYWYRQSLGQGLEFLIYFQGNSAPDKSGLPSDRFSAERTGGSVSTLTIQRTQQEDSAVYLCASSFGGSGLGEKLFFGSGTQLSVL.

The V and J genes are TRBV28 and TRBJ1-1; 7 nucleotides match TRBD1. The CDR3 consists of 12 residues. Germline V CDR1 and CDR2: MDHEN, SYDVKM. Losses at the gene ends were 2 bases for V and 10 bases for J; bases not matched to a gene: 4. DNA for the CDR3: TGTGCCAGCAGTTTAAACAGGGGTCCAGCTTTCTTT. As protein: CASSLNRGPAFF.

The chain uses TRBV10-3 and TRBJ1-5; 12 positions match TRBD1. The germline gives CDR1 ENHRY, CDR2 SYGVKD. The ends lost 6 bases at V and 7 bases at J; junction bases unmatched: 1. The CDR3 is 13 residues long. In DNA, the CDR3 is TGTGCCATCAGGGGACAGGGGGCCCAGCCCCAGCATTTT. Residues: CAIRGQGAQPQHF.

This chain connects TRBV7-2 to TRBJ1-2, with TRBD1 matching over 7 bases. V gave up 7 bases and J gave up 0 bases; unmatched junction bases: 8. From germline, CDR1 is SGHTA and CDR2 FQGNSA. The CDR3 spans 15 residues. Here the CDR3 DNA reads TGTGCCAGCACCCTGGGGGACAGAGCTAACTATGGCTACACCTTC. Protein product: CASTLGDRANYGYTF.

V and J are TRBV7-3 and TRBJ2-2; 9 bases fit TRBD2. CDR3 length: 15 amino acids. Looked up from germline, CDR1 is SGHTA and CDR2 is FQGTGA. V trimming: 5 bases; J trimming: 6 bases; junction bases outside the gene matches: 7. The CDR3 here is CASSPTGTSSGELFF. In DNA form, the CDR3 reads TGTGCCAGCAGCCCTACCGGGACTAGCTCCGGGGAGCTGTTTTTT.

The chain links TRBV28 to TRBJ1-2, with a possible D match to TRBD1 (6 bases). The CDR3 has 13 residues. V lost 2 bases and J lost 6, with 10 bases in between. In germline, CDR1 is MDHEN, CDR2 SYDVKM. CDR3 amino acids: CASSLNRDNGYTF. The CDR3 DNA follows: TGTGCCAGCAGTTTAAACAGGGACAATGGCTACACCTTC.

The rearrangement uses TRBV7-9 and TRBJ1-5, with 7 nucleotides matching TRBD1. The CDR3 runs to 13 residues. Looked up from germline, CDR1 is SEHNR and CDR2 is FQNEAQ (reference sequence). The trim removed 2 bases at V and 6 bases at J, leaving 1 base unmatched. The CDR3 sequence is CASSLQGGQPQHF. The CDR3 DNA reads TGTGCCAGCAGCTTACAGGGGGGTCAGCCCCAGCATTTT.

The chain couples TRBV10-3 to TRBJ2-5, with D perhaps given as TRBD1 or TRBD2 (7 bases each). V was cut by 4 bases and J by 7 bases, with 13 bases left in between. The CDR3 contains 13 residues. The germline V gene has CDR1 ENHRY and CDR2 SYGVKD. The CDR3, as DNA: TGTGCCATCAGTGGCAGGGGGGGGAGGACCCAGTACTTC. This sequence encodes CAISGRGGRTQYF.

The chain has TRBV3-1 (or the pseudogene TRBV3-2) and TRBJ2-5; 8 nucleotides match TRBD2. There are 14 residues in the CDR3. The J segment lost 4 bases and the V segment lost 3 bases, leaving 4 bases of the junction unmatched. The V gene's germline CDR1 is LGHDT and CDR2 YNNKEL (reference sequence). The CDR3 region has the DNA TGTGCCAGCAGCCACCTAGCGGGTGGAGAGACCCAGTACTTC. Amino acid sequence: CASSHLAGGETQYF.

The table lists this clone with a count of one. The gene calls are TRBV6-5 and TRBJ1-3; no reliable D call. Deletions cut 0 bases from V and 3 bases from J, with 9 bases between. This CDR3 region has 15 residues. The V gene's germline CDR1 is MNHEY and CDR2 SVGAGI. The CDR3 loop is CASSYSKGNGNTIYF. The CDR3 nucleotides are TGTGCCAGCAGTTACTCAAAAGGGAATGGAAACACCATATATTTT.

On this clone itself: One junction end does not reproduce the germline sequence, and a read error may be involved. This sequence joins TRBV7-9 and TRBJ2-7, with 11 positions matching TRBD2. The CDR3 is made up of 14 amino acids. Germline CDR1 reads SEHNR; CDR2 reads FQNEAQ (reference sequence). In DNA, the CDR3 is TGTGCCAGCAGCCTAGCGGGAGGCCTCTACGAGCAGTACTTC. Its translation: CASSLAGGLYEQYF.

The rearrangement uses TRBV18 and TRBJ2-3; tentative D call: TRBD2 (6 bases). V lost 6 bases and J 2 bases, leaving 21 bases between the germline ends. This CDR3 is 17 amino acids long. The germline CDR1 and CDR2 sequences are KGHSH and LQKENI. The CDR3 loop reads CASSQSRVADSTDTQYF. For the CDR3, the DNA is TGTGCCAGCTCCCAAAGTAGAGTAGCGGATTCCACAGATACGCAGTATTTT.

This clone was counted a single time. This chain uses TRBV5-1 with TRBJ2-5; D is undetermined. CDR1 and CDR2 (germline): SGHRS, YFSETQ. Trimming removed 5 bases from V and 1 base from J, with 18 bases in between. The CDR3 is made up of 16 amino acids. The CDR3 nucleotides are TGCGCCAGCAGTTTGATCGTTCCCAGTAGCCAAGAGACCCAGTACTTC. Translation gives CASSLIVPSSQETQYF.

This clone was observed many times. This sequence joins TRBV30 and TRBJ2-7; 11 nucleotides align to TRBD1. Germline lookup yields CDR1 GTSNPN and CDR2 SVGIG (reference sequence). J lost 2 bases, V lost 1 base, and 7 bases had no gene match. There are 16 residues in the CDR3. The DNA for the CDR3 is TGTGCCTGGAGTGGTCCGGGACAGGGGGTCCCCTACGAGCAGTACTTC. Protein product: CAWSGPGQGVPYEQYF.

This chain links TRBV10-3 with TRBJ2-3, with 12 bases lining up with TRBD1. The germline CDR1 and CDR2 sequences are ENHRY and SYGVKD. J lost 3 bases, V lost 3 bases, and 4 bases had no gene match. This CDR3 has 16 amino acids. The CDR3 DNA follows: TGTGCCATCAGTGATCCGGGACAGGGGGCAACAGATACGCAGTATTTT. Protein: CAISDPGQGATDTQYF.

The chain carries TRBV7-8 and TRBJ1-3; no clear D gene. Between the trimmed V and J ends, which lost 1 base and 0 bases, there was a span of 7 bases. Germline-derived CDR1 and CDR2 are SGHVS and FQNEAQ. This CDR3 contains 15 residues. In DNA form, the CDR3 reads TGTGCCAGCAGCTTAGATTCCCACTCTGGAAACACCATATATTTT. Protein sequence: CASSLDSHSGNTIYF. Based on the CDR3 plus reference TRBV7-8 and TRBJ1-3, the full variable domain is GAGVSQSPRYKVAKRGQDVALRCDPISGHVSLFWYQQALGQGPEFLTYFQNEAQLDKSGLPSDRFFAERPEGSVSTLKIQRTQQEDSAVYLCASSLDSHSGNTIYFGEGSWLTVV.

The chain recombines TRBV19 with TRBJ1-6, with TRBD1 as a possible D gene (5 bases). Germline values: CDR1 LNHDA, CDR2 SQIVND (reference sequence). The CDR3 length is 16 residues. V gave up 3 bases and J gave up 0 bases, with 9 bases separating them. In DNA, the CDR3 is TGTGCCAGTAGTATGATGGGGACCTCCTATAATTCACCCCTCCACTTT. It codes for CASSMMGTSYNSPLHF. The full variable domain, its missing parts supplied by reference TRBV19 and TRBJ1-6, is DGGITQSPKYLFRKEGQNVTLSCEQNLNHDAMYWYRQDPGQGLRLIYYSQIVNDFQKGDIAEGYSVSREKKESFPLTVTSAQKNPTAFYLCASSMMGTSYNSPLHFGNGTRLTVT.

The chain employs TRBV9 and TRBJ2-7; D not resolved. Looked up from germline, CDR1 is SGDLS and CDR2 is YYNGEE. V was trimmed by 2 bases and J by 6 bases, leaving 6 bases between them. This CDR3 has 11 amino acids. The CDR3 DNA reads TGTGCCAGCAGCGTGGGTCCCGAGCAGTACTTC. It yields the protein CASSVGPEQYF.

The chain links TRBV19 to TRBJ1-6; D is possibly TRBD1 (6 bases). This CDR3 comprises 17 residues. Per germline, CDR1 LNHDA and CDR2 SQIVND (reference sequence). The germline V and J ends were trimmed by 10 bases and 0 bases, with 19 bases remaining between them. Written as DNA, the CDR3 is TGTGCCACCGGACCTAACAGGGAACCCTCCTATAATTCACCCCTCCACTTT. As protein: CATGPNREPSYNSPLHF.

The rearrangement joins TRBV12-3 or TRBV12-4 to TRBJ2-7; unclear D gene. The CDR3 length is 13 residues. V dropped 5 bases and J dropped 0 bases, with 8 bases sitting between them. CDR3 in amino acids: CASSHSSSYEQYF. In nucleotides, the CDR3 is TGTGCCAGCAGTCACAGCAGCTCCTACGAGCAGTACTTC.

This chain uses TRBV5-1 with TRBJ1-6, with no clear D. This CDR3 has 13 residues. Trimming took off 0 bases at V and 7 bases at J, with 5 bases between the two ends. The germline gives CDR1 SGHRS, CDR2 YFSETQ. In DNA, the CDR3 is TGCGCCAGCAGCTTGGTGGGGAATTCACCCCTCCACTTT. Its protein product is CASSLVGNSPLHF.

The gene calls are TRBV5-1 and TRBJ2-2; TRBD2 agrees at 9 bases. The CDR3 consists of 17 residues. The germline V gene has CDR1 SGHRS and CDR2 YFSETQ. Trimming at V came to 2 bases and at J to 5 bases, leaving 10 bases not matched to a gene. CDR3: CASSFAGGPMVTGELFF. The CDR3 bases are TGCGCCAGCAGCTTCGCGGGGGGGCCTATGGTAACCGGGGAGCTGTTTTTT. Full variable domain (outside the CDR3, taken from reference TRBV5-1 and TRBJ2-2): KAGVTQTPRYLIKTRGQQVTLSCSPISGHRSVSWYQQTPGQGLQFLFEYFSETQRNKGNFPGRFSGRQFSNSRSEMNVSTLELGDSALYLCASSFAGGPMVTGELFFGEGSRLTVL.

The CDR3 sequence is CASSAGGRYEQYF. The CDR3 region has the DNA TGTGCCAGCAGCGCGGGGGGTCGGTACGAGCAGTACTTC. The chain combines TRBV7-9 with TRBJ2-7; 8 bases are shared with TRBD2. The CDR3 extends over 13 amino acids. Germline V gene sequence: CDR1 SEHNR, CDR2 FQNEAQ (reference sequence). The ends lost 5 bases at V and 4 bases at J; junction bases unmatched: 4.